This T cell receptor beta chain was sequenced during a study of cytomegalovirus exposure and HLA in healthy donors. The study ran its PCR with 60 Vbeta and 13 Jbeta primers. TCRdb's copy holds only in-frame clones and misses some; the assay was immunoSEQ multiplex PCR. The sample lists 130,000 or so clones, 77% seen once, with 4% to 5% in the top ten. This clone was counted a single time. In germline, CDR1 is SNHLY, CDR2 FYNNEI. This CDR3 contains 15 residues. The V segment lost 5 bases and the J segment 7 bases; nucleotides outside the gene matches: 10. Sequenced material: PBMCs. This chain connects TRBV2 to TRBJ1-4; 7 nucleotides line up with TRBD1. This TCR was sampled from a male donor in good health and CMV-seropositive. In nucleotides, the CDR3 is TGTGCCAGCAGTCCAAGGGGGCGCGAATCTGAAAAACTGTTTTTT. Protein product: CASSPRGRESEKLFF.